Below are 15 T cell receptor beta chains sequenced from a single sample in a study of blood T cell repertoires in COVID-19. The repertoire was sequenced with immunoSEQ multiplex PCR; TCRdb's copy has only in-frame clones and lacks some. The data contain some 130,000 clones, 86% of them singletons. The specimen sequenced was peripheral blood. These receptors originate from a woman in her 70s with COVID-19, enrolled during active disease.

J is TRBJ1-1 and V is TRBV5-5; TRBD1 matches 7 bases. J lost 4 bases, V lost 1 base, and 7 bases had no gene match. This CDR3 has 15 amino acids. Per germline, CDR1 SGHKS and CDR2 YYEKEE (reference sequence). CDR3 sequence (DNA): TGTGCCAGCAGCTTGTTGGACAGGAGCGTCACTGAAGCTTTCTTT. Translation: CASSLLDRSVTEAFF.

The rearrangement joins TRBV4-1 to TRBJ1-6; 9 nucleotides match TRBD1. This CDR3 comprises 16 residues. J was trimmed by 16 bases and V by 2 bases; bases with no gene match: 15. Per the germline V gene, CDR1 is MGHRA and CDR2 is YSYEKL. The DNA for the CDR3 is TGCGCCAGCAGCCAATCAACTCCGGGACAGGGCTTTCGACTCCACTTT. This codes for CASSQSTPGQGFRLHF.

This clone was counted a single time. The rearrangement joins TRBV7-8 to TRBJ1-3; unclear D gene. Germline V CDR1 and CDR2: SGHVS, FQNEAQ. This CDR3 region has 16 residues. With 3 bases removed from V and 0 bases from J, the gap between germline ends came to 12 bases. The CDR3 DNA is TGTGCCAGCAGCTTTAGCCTAAAGAGCTCTGGAAACACCATATATTTT. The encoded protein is CASSFSLKSSGNTIYF.

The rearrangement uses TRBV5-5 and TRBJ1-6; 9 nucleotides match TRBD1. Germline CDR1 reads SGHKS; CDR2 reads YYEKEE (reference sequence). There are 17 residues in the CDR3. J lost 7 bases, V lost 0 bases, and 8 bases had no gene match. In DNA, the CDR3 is TGTGCCAGCAGCTTGGGGACAGGGGCCCGAAGGAATTCACCCCTCCACTTT. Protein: CASSLGTGARRNSPLHF. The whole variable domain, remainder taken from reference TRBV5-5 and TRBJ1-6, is DAGVTQSPTHLIKTRGQQVTLRCSPISGHKSVSWYQQVLGQGPQFIFQYYEKEERGRGNFPDRFSARQFPNYSSELNVNALLLGDSALYLCASSLGTGARRNSPLHFGNGTRLTVT.

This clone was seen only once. DNA of the CDR3: TGCGCCAGCAGCGTGGGACAGGGGGCAACTGAAGCTTTCTTT. It codes for CASSVGQGATEAFF. The V gene is TRBV5-1, the J gene TRBJ1-1; 12 bases match TRBD1. Trimming cost V 4 bases and J 5 bases; bases outside gene matches: 3. Germline V gives CDR1 SGHRS, CDR2 YFSETQ. The CDR3 is made up of 14 amino acids.

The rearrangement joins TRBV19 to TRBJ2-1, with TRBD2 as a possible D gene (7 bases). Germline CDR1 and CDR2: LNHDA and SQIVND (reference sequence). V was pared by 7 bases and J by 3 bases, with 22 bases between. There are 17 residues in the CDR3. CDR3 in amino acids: CASKGGYGGPNYNEQFF. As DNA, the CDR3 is TGTGCCAGTAAGGGGGGGTACGGGGGCCCCAACTACAATGAGCAGTTCTTC.

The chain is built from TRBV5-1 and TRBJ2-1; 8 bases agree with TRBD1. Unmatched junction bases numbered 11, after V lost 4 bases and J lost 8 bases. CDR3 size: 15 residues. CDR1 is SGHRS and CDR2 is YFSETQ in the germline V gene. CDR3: CASSADRGLIDEQFF. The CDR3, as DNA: TGCGCCAGCAGCGCCGACAGGGGTCTCATTGATGAGCAGTTCTTC.

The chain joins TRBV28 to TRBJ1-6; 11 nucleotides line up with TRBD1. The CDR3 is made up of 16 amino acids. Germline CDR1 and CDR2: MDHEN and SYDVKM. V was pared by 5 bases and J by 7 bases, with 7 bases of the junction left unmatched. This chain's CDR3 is CASSTRDRGLNSPLHF. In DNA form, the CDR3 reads TGTGCCAGCAGTACCCGGGACAGGGGGTTGAATTCACCCCTCCACTTT. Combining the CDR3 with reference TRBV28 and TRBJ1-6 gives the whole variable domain DVKVTQSSRYLVKRTGEKVFLECVQDMDHENMFWYRQDPGLGLRLIYFSYDVKMKEKGDIPEGYSVSREKKERFSLILESASTNQTSMYLCASSTRDRGLNSPLHFGNGTRLTVT.

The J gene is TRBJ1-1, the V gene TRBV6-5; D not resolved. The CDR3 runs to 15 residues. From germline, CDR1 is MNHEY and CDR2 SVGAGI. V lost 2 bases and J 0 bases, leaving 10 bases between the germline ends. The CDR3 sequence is CASSYRDALNTEAFF. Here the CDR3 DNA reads TGTGCCAGCAGTTACCGGGATGCACTGAACACTGAAGCTTTCTTT.

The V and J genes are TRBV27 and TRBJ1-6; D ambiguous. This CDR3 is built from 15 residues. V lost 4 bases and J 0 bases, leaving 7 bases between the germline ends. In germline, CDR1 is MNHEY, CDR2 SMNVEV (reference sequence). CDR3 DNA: TGTGCCAGCAGTTCGGGGAACTCCTATAATTCACCCCTCCACTTT. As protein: CASSSGNSYNSPLHF.

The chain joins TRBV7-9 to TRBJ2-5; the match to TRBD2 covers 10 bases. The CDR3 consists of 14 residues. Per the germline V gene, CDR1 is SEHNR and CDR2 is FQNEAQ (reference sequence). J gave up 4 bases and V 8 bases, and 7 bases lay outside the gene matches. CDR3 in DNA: TGTGCCAGCCCTACTCTAGCGGGGGTAGAGACCCAGTACTTC. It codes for CASPTLAGVETQYF.

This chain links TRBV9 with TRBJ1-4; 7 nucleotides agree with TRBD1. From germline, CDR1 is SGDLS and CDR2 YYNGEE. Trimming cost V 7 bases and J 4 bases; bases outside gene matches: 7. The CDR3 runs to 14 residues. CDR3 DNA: TGTGCCAGCGCCCGGGACAGCTATAATGAAAAACTGTTTTTT. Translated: CASARDSYNEKLFF.

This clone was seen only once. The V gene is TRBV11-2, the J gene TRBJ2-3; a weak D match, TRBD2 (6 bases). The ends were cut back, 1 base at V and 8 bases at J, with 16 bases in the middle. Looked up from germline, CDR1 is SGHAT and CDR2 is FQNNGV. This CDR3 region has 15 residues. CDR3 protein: CASSLGDRGTVTQYF. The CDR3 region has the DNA TGTGCCAGCAGCTTAGGGGACCGGGGGACTGTTACGCAGTATTTT.

DNA for the CDR3: TGTGCCAGCAGTCGGGCCAGGCAGGGAGGAAATGAAAAACTGTTTTTT. It codes for CASSRARQGGNEKLFF. The gene calls are TRBV28 and TRBJ1-4, with TRBD1 as a possible D gene (5 bases). Germline CDR1 MDHEN, CDR2 SYDVKM. Trimming took off 5 bases at V and 5 bases at J, with 18 bases between the two ends. CDR3 length: 16 amino acids. The full variable domain, its missing parts supplied by reference TRBV28 and TRBJ1-4, is DVKVTQSSRYLVKRTGEKVFLECVQDMDHENMFWYRQDPGLGLRLIYFSYDVKMKEKGDIPEGYSVSREKKERFSLILESASTNQTSMYLCASSRARQGGNEKLFFGSGTQLSVL.

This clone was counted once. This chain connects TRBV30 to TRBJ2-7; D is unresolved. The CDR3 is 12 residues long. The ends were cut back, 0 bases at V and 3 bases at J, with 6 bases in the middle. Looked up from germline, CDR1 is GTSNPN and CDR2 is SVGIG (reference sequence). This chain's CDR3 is CAWSVRGYEQYF. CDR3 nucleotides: TGTGCCTGGAGTGTACGAGGCTACGAGCAGTACTTC.